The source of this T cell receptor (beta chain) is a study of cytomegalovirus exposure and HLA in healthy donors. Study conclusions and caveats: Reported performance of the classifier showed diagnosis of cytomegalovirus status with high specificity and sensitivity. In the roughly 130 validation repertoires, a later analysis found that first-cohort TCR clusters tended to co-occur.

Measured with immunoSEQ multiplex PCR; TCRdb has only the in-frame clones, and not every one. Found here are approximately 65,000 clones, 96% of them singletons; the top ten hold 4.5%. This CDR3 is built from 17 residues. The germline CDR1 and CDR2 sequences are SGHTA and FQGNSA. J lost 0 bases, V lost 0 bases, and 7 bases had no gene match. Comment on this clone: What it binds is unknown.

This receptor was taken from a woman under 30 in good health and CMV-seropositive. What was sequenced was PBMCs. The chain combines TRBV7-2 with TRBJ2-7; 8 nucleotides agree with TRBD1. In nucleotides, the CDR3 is TGTGCCAGCAGCTTAGCATCCGGGACAGGCTTCTCCTACGAGCAGTACTTC. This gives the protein CASSLASGTGFSYEQYF.